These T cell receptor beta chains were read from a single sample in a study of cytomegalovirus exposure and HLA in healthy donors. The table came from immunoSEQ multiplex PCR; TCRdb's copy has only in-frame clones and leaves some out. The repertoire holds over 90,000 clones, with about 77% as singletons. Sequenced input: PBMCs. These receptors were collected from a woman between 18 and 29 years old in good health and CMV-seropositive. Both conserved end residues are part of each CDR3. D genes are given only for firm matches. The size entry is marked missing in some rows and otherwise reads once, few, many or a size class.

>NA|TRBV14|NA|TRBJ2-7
CASSRNRVTYEQYF
TGTGCCAGCAGCCGGAACAGGGTTACCTACGAGCAGTACTTC
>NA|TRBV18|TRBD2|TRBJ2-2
CASSGTSGTGELFF
TGTGCCAGCTCAGGTACTAGCGGCACCGGGGAGCTGTTTTTT
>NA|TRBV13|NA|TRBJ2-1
CASSLGSPSYNEQFF
TGTGCCAGCAGCTTAGGGTCTCCCTCCTACAATGAGCAGTTCTTC
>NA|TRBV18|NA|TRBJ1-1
CASSPRGGETEAFF
TGTGCCAGCTCACCACGGGGGGGAGAAACTGAAGCTTTCTTT
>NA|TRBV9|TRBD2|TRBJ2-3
CASSVWRETTDTQYF
TGTGCCAGCAGCGTGTGGCGGGAGACGACAGATACGCAGTATTTT
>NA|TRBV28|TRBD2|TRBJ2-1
CASSLRGLDNNEQFF
TGTGCCAGCAGTTTACGGGGACTAGACAACAATGAGCAGTTCTTC
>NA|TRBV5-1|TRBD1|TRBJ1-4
CASSLQGQGGEKLFF
TGCGCCAGCAGCTTGCAGGGACAGGGTGGAGAAAAACTGTTTTTT
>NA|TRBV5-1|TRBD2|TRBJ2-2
CASSLETSLGELFF
TGCGCCAGCAGCTTGGAGACTAGCCTCGGGGAGCTGTTTTTT
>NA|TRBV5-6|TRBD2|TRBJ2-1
CASSLLPSGGGEQFF
TGTGCCAGCAGCTTGTTACCTAGCGGGGGCGGTGAGCAGTTCTTC
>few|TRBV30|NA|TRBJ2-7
CAWSDGYEQYF
TGTGCCTGGAGTGACGGTTACGAGCAGTACTTC
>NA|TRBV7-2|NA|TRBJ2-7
CASSKTRDISYEQYF
TGTGCCAGCAGCAAAACCCGGGACATTTCCTACGAGCAGTACTTC
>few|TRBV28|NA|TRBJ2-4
CASSLVDKNIQYF
TGTGCCAGCAGTTTAGTAGACAAAAACATTCAGTACTTC
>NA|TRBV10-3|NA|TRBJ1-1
CAIQRQANTEAFF
TGTGCCATTCAGCGGCAGGCGAACACTGAAGCTTTCTTT
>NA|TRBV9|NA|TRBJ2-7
CASSGTGGKQYF
TGTGCCAGCAGCGGGACGGGCGGGAAGCAGTACTTC
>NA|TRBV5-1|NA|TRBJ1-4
CASSFLPTTTNEKLFF
TGCGCCAGCAGCTTTCTTCCTACTACAACTAATGAAAAACTGTTTTTT
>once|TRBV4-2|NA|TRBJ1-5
CASSRAGTSGPGTDTQHF
TGTGCCAGCAGCCGGGCCGGGACTAGCGGGCCGGGCACAGATACGCAGCATTTT
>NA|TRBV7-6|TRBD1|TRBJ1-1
CASSLSPGQGNTEAFF
TGTGCCAGCAGCTTAAGTCCGGGACAGGGAAACACTGAAGCTTTCTTT
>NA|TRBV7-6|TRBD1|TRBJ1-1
CASSLAGGGWDTEAFF
TGTGCCAGCAGCTTAGCAGGGGGCGGTTGGGACACTGAAGCTTTCTTT
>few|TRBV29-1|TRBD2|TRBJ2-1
CSVELAGRYNEQFF
TGCAGCGTTGAACTAGCGGGCCGCTACAATGAGCAGTTCTTC
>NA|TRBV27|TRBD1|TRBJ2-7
CASRPMVGTGYEQYF
TGTGCCAGCAGGCCCATGGTGGGGACAGGCTACGAGCAGTACTTC
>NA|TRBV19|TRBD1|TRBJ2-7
CASSPYSLSEATGRTYEQYF
TGTGCCAGTAGTCCATATTCGCTATCTGAGGCGACAGGGAGAACCTACGAGCAGTACTTC
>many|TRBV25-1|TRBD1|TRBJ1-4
CATGQGVEKLFF
TGTGCCACGGGACAGGGAGTTGAAAAACTGTTTTTT
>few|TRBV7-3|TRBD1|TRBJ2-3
CASSFSGQGADTQYF
TGTGCCAGCAGCTTTAGCGGACAGGGGGCAGATACGCAGTATTTT
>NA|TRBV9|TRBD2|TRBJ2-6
CASSFGGAGANVLTF
TGTGCCAGCAGCTTCGGGGGGGCTGGGGCCAACGTCCTGACTTTC
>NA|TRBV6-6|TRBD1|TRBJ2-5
CASSYPGTGKETQYF
TGTGCCAGCAGTTACCCTGGGACAGGGAAAGAGACCCAGTACTTC
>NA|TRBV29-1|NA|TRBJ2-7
CSVEGRNHEQYF
TGCAGCGTTGAGGGCAGGAACCACGAGCAGTACTTC
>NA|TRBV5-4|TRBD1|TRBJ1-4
CASSLGQPSTNEKLFF
TGTGCCAGCAGTTTGGGACAGCCCTCAACTAATGAAAAACTGTTTTTT
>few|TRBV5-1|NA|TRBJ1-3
CASSLTDFSGNTIYF
TGCGCCAGCAGCTTGACAGATTTCTCTGGAAACACCATATATTTT
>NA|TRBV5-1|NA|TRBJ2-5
CASGWEETQYF
TGCGCCAGCGGGTGGGAGGAGACCCAGTACTTC
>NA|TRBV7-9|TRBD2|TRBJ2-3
CASSLYGTSGTDTQYF
TGTGCCAGCAGCTTATACGGGACTAGCGGGACAGATACGCAGTATTTT
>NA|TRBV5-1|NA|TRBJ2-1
CASSGQKGNNEQFF
TGCGCCAGCAGCGGACAGAAAGGAAACAATGAGCAGTTCTTC
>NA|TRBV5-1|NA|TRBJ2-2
CASSLTVTGELFF
TGCGCCAGCAGCCTGACAGTCACCGGGGAGCTGTTTTTT
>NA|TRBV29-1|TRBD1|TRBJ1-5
CSAGTGQGLGPQHF
TGCAGCGCCGGAACGGGACAGGGCCTTGGGCCCCAGCATTTT
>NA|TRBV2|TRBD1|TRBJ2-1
CASRPILPGQATRGEQFF
TGTGCCAGCAGGCCTATCCTGCCGGGACAGGCTACGCGAGGGGAGCAGTTCTTC
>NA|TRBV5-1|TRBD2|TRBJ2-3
CASSFPRLAGGIDTQYF
TGCGCCAGCAGCTTCCCCAGATTAGCGGGGGGGATAGATACGCAGTATTTT
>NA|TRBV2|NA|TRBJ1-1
CASIETENTEAFF
TGTGCCAGCATTGAGACAGAGAACACTGAAGCTTTCTTT
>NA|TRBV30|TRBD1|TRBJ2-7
CAWSIAGTGPYEQYF
TGTGCCTGGAGTATAGCAGGGACAGGGCCCTACGAGCAGTACTTC
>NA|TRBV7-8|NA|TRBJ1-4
CASSLDSKGNEKLFF
TGTGCCAGCAGCTTAGACAGCAAGGGGAATGAAAAACTGTTTTTT
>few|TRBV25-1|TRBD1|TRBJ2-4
CASSERQGLAKNIQYF
TGTGCCAGCAGTGAACGACAGGGTCTAGCCAAAAACATTCAGTACTTC
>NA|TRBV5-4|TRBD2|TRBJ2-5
CASSLARRGGPETQYF
TGTGCCAGCAGCTTGGCCCGGCGGGGGGGCCCAGAGACCCAGTACTTC
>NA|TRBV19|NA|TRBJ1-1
CASSLALTEAFF
TGTGCCAGTAGTTTGGCCCTTACTGAAGCTTTCTTT
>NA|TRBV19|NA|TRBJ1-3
CASSTYTGTGNTIYF
TGTGCCAGTAGCACGTATACAGGGACTGGAAACACCATATATTTT
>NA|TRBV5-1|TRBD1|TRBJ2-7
CASSPGTGLYEQYF
TGCGCCAGCAGCCCCGGGACAGGGTTGTACGAGCAGTACTTC
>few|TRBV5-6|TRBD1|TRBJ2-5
CASSAPDREETQYF
TGTGCCAGCAGCGCTCCGGACAGGGAGGAGACCCAGTACTTC
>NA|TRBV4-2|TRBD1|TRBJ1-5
CASSLGQGGDNQPQHF
TGTGCCAGCAGCCTGGGACAGGGTGGGGACAATCAGCCCCAGCATTTT
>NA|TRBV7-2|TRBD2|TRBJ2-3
CASSSRGGSVGADTQYF
TGTGCCAGCAGCTCCCGGGGCGGGAGTGTCGGTGCAGATACGCAGTATTTT
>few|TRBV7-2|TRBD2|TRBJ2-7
CASSYGTSGSYEQYF
TGTGCCAGCAGTTATGGGACTAGCGGCTCCTACGAGCAGTACTTC
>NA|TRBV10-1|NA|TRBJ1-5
CASSSGTSDQPQHF
TGCGCCAGCAGTTCCGGGACTTCCGATCAGCCCCAGCATTTT
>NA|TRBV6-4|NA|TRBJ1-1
CASSDASGTEAFF
TGTGCCAGCAGTGACGCCTCGGGCACTGAAGCTTTCTTT